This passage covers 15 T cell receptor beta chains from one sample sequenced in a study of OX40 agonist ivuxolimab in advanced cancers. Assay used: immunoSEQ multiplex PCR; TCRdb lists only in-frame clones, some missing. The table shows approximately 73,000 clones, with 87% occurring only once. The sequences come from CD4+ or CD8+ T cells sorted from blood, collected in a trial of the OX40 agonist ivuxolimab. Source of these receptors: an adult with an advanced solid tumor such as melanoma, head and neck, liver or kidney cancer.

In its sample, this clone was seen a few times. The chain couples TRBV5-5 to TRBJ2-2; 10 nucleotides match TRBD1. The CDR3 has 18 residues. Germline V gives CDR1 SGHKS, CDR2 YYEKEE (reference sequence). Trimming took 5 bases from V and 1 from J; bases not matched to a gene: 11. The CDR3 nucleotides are TGTGCCAGCAGACCGACAGGGGGCTTTTCTTGGAACACCGGGGAGCTGTTTTTT. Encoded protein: CASRPTGGFSWNTGELFF.

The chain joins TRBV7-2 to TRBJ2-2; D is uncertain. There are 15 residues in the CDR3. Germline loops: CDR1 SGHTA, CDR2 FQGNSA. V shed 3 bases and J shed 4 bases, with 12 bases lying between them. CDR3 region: CASSLQPGFTGELFF. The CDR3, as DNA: TGTGCCAGCAGCTTGCAACCTGGATTCACCGGGGAGCTGTTTTTT.

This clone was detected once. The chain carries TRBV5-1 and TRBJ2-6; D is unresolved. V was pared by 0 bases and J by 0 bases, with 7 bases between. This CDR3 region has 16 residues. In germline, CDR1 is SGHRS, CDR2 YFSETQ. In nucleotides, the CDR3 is TGCGCCAGCAGCTTGGAACCCGCCTCTGGGGCCAACGTCCTGACTTTC. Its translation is CASSLEPASGANVLTF.

The CDR3 protein is CASSQADRSNQPQHF. The CDR3 coding sequence is TGTGCCAGCAGCCAAGCCGACAGGAGCAATCAGCCCCAGCATTTT. This chain links TRBV4-2 with TRBJ1-5; weak D call: TRBD1 (6 bases). There are 15 residues in the CDR3. The V end lost 1 base, the J end lost 1 base, and 8 bases lay between the germline ends. Germline V CDR1 and CDR2: LGHNA, YNFKEQ.

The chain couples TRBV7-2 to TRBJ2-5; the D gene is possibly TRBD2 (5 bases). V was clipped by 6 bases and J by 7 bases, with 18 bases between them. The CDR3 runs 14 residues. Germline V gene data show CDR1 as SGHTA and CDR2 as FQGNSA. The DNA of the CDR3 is TGTGCCAGCAGTTACCCCAGCGGCTCGGGGACCCAGTACTTC. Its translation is CASSYPSGSGTQYF. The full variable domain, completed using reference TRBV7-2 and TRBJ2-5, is GAGVSQSPSNKVTEKGKDVELRCDPISGHTALYWYRQSLGQGLEFLIYFQGNSAPDKSGLPSDRFSAERTGGSVSTLTIQRTQQEDSAVYLCASSYPSGSGTQYFGPGTRLLVL.

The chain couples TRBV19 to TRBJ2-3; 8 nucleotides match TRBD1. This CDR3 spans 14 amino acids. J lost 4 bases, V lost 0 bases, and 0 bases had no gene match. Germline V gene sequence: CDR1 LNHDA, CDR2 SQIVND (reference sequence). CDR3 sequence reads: CASSIETGADTQYF. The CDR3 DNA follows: TGTGCCAGTAGTATAGAGACAGGGGCAGATACGCAGTATTTT.

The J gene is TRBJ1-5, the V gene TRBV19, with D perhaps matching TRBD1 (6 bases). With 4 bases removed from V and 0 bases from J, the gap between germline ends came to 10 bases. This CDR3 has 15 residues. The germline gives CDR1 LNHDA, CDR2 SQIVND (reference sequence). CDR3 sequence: CASSKQGYSNQPQHF. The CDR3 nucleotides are TGTGCCAGTAGTAAACAGGGTTATAGCAATCAGCCCCAGCATTTT.

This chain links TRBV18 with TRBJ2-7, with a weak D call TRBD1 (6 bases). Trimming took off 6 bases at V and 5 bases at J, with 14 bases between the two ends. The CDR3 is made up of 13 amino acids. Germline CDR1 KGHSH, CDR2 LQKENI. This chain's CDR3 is CASSRNRDHEQYF. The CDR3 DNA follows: TGTGCCAGCTCTAGAAACAGGGACCACGAGCAGTACTTC.

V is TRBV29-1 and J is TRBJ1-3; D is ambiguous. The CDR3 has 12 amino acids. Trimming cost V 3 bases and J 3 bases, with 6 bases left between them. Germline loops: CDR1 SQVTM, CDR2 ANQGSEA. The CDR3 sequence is CSVDDGGNTIYF. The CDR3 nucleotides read TGCAGCGTTGACGACGGTGGAAACACCATATATTTT.

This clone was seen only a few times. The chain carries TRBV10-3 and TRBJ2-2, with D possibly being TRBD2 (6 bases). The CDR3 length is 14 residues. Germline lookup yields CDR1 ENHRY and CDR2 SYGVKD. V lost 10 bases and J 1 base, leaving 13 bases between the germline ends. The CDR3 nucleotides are TGTGCCACCCACGAGGGAGGGAACACCGGGGAGCTGTTTTTT. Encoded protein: CATHEGGNTGELFF.

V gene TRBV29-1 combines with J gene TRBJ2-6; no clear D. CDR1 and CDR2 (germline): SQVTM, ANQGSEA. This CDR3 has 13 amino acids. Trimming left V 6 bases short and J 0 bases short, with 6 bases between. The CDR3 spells CSVRSSGANVLTF. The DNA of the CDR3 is TGCAGCGTCAGAAGCTCTGGGGCCAACGTCCTGACTTTC.

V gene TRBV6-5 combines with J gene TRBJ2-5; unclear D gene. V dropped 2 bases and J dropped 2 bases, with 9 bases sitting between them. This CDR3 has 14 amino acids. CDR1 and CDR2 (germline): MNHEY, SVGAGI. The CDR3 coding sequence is TGTGCCAGCAGTTACGGGATTGGGCAAGAGACCCAGTACTTC. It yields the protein CASSYGIGQETQYF.

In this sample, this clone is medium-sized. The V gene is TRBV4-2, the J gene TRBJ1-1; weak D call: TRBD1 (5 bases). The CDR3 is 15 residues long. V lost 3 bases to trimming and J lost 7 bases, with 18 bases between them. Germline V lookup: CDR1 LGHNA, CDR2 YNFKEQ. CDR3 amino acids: CASSHSGATDREAFF. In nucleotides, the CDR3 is TGTGCCAGCAGCCATTCCGGGGCTACCGACCGTGAAGCTTTCTTT.

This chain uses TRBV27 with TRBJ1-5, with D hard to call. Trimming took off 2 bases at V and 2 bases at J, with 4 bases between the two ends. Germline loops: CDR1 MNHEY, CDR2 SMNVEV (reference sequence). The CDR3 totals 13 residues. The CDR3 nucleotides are TGTGCCAGCAGTTTACAGGGCAATCAGCCCCAGCATTTT. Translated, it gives CASSLQGNQPQHF.

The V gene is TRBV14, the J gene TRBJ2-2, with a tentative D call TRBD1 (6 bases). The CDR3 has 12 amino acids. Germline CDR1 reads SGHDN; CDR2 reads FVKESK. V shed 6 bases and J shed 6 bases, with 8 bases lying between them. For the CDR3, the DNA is TGTGCCAGCAGAAAGGGGGCCGGGGAGCTGTTTTTT. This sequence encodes CASRKGAGELFF.